This T cell receptor beta chain was captured in a study of tumor-infiltrating lymphocytes in primary liver carcinoma. In the study overall: There were tumors of stage T1-T3 N0M0, each 4.2 to 10 cm across. Samples returned roughly 3.5 to 7.13 million productive TCRbeta reads each. Read depth did not differ significantly between tissue types.

Study-level findings and limits: Tumor-adjacent and tumor-blood pairs shared less of their repertoires than tumor region pairs shared.

The study extracted blood RNA from unsorted whole blood and also extracted germline DNA. From approximately 450 ng total RNA, TCR beta cDNA was generated with a primer in the constant region. Three nested multiplex PCR rounds, a slightly modified ARM-PCR method, built the TCR beta libraries. In the first two PCR rounds, TRBV1-TRBV30 forward primers were paired with a C-beta reverse primer, and each round lasted about 9 cycles. TCRdb recomputed calls from the multiplex PCR reads with MiXCR, one row per CDR3 protein. The sample holds 320,000 or so distinct CDR3 sequences, approximately 60% seen once. The V and J ends lost 7 bases and 1 base respectively, with 13 bases between them. The CDR3 loop spans 14 amino acids. CDR1 is MNHEY, CDR2 SVGAGI, per germline. Comment on this clonotype: Antigen unknown.

The receptor's source is a man aged 35 to 55 with primary liver carcinoma and hepatitis B virus infection. Sequenced material: peripheral blood. This chain connects TRBV6-5 to TRBJ1-1; no clear D gene. CDR3 DNA sequence: TGTGCCAGCATTTTCAGAAAGGGGAACACTGAAGCTTTCTTT. Amino acids: CASIFRKGNTEAFF.